A selection of T cell receptor beta chains follows, all from one sample in a study of human CD8 memory T cell subsets. TCRdb derives one entry per CDR3 protein from the 5' RACE reads, leaving out DNA. The table gives about 6,900 distinct CDR3 sequences; the top ten clones make up over 20% of it. The specimen sequenced was CD8+ T cells from PBMCs. The receptors here all came from a human donor in good health. The CDR3 runs from the conserved cysteine through the conserved F or W. The size of a clone is reported for some rows only, either as once, few or many, or as a class for expanded clones.

size: -
V: TRBV7-8
J: TRBJ2-7
CDR3: CASSARDRLYEQYF

size: medium-sized
V: TRBV19
J: TRBJ1-2
CDR3: CASDQTGGFVYGYTF

size: -
V: TRBV7-3
J: TRBJ2-7
CDR3: CASSLGGGAYEQYF

size: -
V: TRBV27
J: TRBJ1-1
CDR3: CATQHQGGMAFF

size: -
V: TRBV5-1
J: TRBJ2-2
CDR3: CASSLQSNTGELFF

size: -
V: TRBV28
J: TRBJ2-2
CDR3: CASSLRDASVGELFF

size: -
V: TRBV20-1
J: TRBJ2-3
CDR3: CSAADPLYSKGTDTQYF

size: -
V: TRBV7-3
J: TRBJ2-1
CDR3: CASSPHSGSPSYNEQFF

size: -
V: TRBV19
J: TRBJ2-1
CDR3: CASSFGGGFYNEQFF

size: -
V: TRBV6-5
J: TRBJ2-7
CDR3: CASSYSLRGEGEQYF

size: -
V: TRBV20-1
J: TRBJ2-7
CDR3: CSAGYGQGPDYEQYF

size: -
V: TRBV7-6
J: TRBJ2-1
CDR3: CASRWTSGGLYNEQFF

size: -
V: TRBV4-1
J: TRBJ2-7
CDR3: CASSQDTGTGTYEQYF

size: -
V: TRBV11-2
J: TRBJ2-3
CDR3: CASSLGPGEVTDTQYF

size: -
V: TRBV9
J: TRBJ2-1
CDR3: CASSDTTGDRYNEQFF

size: -
V: TRBV7-8
J: TRBJ1-6
CDR3: CASSYTTGDPLHF

size: -
V: TRBV5-6
J: TRBJ2-5
CDR3: CASSFSRQETQYF

size: medium-sized
V: TRBV7-9
J: TRBJ2-7
CDR3: CASSSTDRGKGYEQYF

size: -
V: TRBV19
J: TRBJ2-5
CDR3: CATLWGETQYF

size: medium-sized
V: TRBV20-1
J: TRBJ2-1
CDR3: CSARLAGVGGEQFF

size: -
V: TRBV28
J: TRBJ2-1
CDR3: CASSLSRGEQFF

size: -
V: TRBV15
J: TRBJ1-6
CDR3: CATSTGERSPLHF

size: medium-sized
V: TRBV14
J: TRBJ2-3
CDR3: CASSQEGTGESDTQYF

size: -
V: TRBV4-1
J: TRBJ1-2
CDR3: CASSHPGQGGKEGYTF

size: -
V: TRBV7-2
J: TRBJ2-1
CDR3: CASSLRRGNYNEQFF

size: -
V: TRBV9
J: TRBJ1-1
CDR3: CASSSGVSTEAFF

size: -
V: TRBV4-1
J: TRBJ1-4
CDR3: CASSGREKLFF

size: -
V: TRBV4-1
J: TRBJ2-3
CDR3: CASSRLGPSGGAADTQYF

size: -
V: TRBV29-1
J: TRBJ2-7
CDR3: CSVAARAYEQYF

size: -
V: TRBV5-1
J: TRBJ2-2
CDR3: CASSFLGVLFF

size: -
V: TRBV11-2
J: TRBJ2-1
CDR3: CASSLPNEQFF

size: -
V: TRBV7-8
J: TRBJ2-5
CDR3: CASSLYSLETQYF

size: large
V: TRBV5-8
J: TRBJ2-7
CDR3: CASSLWSEQYF

size: -
V: TRBV6-1
J: TRBJ2-1
CDR3: CASSPAGNEQFF

size: -
V: TRBV27
J: TRBJ1-1
CDR3: CASSPDRGDTEAFF

size: -
V: TRBV20-1
J: TRBJ2-3
CDR3: CSARQKWGLDTQYF

size: -
V: TRBV28
J: TRBJ2-1
CDR3: CASSLLHPIENEQFF

size: medium-sized
V: TRBV7-8
J: TRBJ2-2
CDR3: CASSSPSTDTGELFF

size: -
V: TRBV10-1
J: TRBJ2-1
CDR3: CASSDVGTRGNEQFF

size: -
V: TRBV20-1
J: TRBJ2-7
CDR3: CSAREGTGPLEQYF

size: medium-sized
V: TRBV7-6
J: TRBJ2-3
CDR3: CASSLLSLDYGNTDTQYF

size: -
V: TRBV15
J: TRBJ1-5
CDR3: CATSSQAQPQHF

size: -
V: TRBV25-1
J: TRBJ1-5
CDR3: CASSVGFGQPQHF

size: -
V: TRBV2
J: TRBJ1-1
CDR3: CASSLALNTEAFF

size: -
V: TRBV7-2
J: TRBJ1-2
CDR3: CASGPPGNYGYTF

size: -
V: TRBV7-8
J: TRBJ2-1
CDR3: CASHSLAASSYNEQFF

size: -
V: TRBV5-1
J: TRBJ1-1
CDR3: CASSPDYGRTEAFF

size: -
V: TRBV23-1
J: TRBJ1-6
CDR3: CASSQSFNRRSPLHF

size: -
V: TRBV6-2/TRBV6-3
J: TRBJ1-1
CDR3: CASSYTGQNTEAFF

size: -
V: TRBV27
J: TRBJ2-7
CDR3: CASSTSGLAGYEQYF

size: -
V: TRBV3-1
J: TRBJ2-7
CDR3: CASSQGLGAYEQYF

size: -
V: TRBV4-1
J: TRBJ2-7
CDR3: CASSQEGNEQYF

size: -
V: TRBV12-3/TRBV12-4
J: TRBJ2-7
CDR3: CASSLDPATSGGSYEQYF

size: -
V: TRBV7-9
J: TRBJ2-7
CDR3: CASSFSRGDEQYF

size: -
V: TRBV7-3
J: TRBJ2-2
CDR3: CASSPKTSGVTGELFF

size: -
V: TRBV14
J: TRBJ2-5
CDR3: CASSLGETQYF

size: -
V: TRBV28
J: TRBJ2-7
CDR3: CASRGRTGTYEQYF

size: -
V: TRBV14
J: TRBJ2-7
CDR3: CASSRDRDIGYEQYF

size: -
V: TRBV27
J: TRBJ2-7
CDR3: CASSPGYEQYF